The subject of this entry is one T cell receptor beta chain. Which antigen it targets is not known. Within one base of it there is no much larger clone, and no base qualities were kept. Trimming removed 1 base from V and 3 bases from J, leaving 15 bases between the germline ends. The CDR3 has 16 amino acids, counting the end cysteine and phenylalanine. The sequence is cut down to CDR3 DNA, 48 bases in frame from base 1. Sequences MDHEN (CDR1) and SYDVKM (CDR2) are obtained from the germline V gene. The data were obtained in a study of vaccination and CD4 T cells after COVID-19 (dated by TCRdb to 2021 to 2024). Study-level background: Convalescent patients had a positive SARS-CoV-2 result on nasal swab PCR, and of these patients, nine had mild disease and one had severe disease. In the convalescent cohort there were six males and four females, among whom were two Hispanic individuals, seven Caucasians, two Asians and one multiracial person. Participants received two doses of either the Pfizer-BioNTech BNT162b2 vaccine (n=8) or the Moderna mRNA-1273 vaccine (n=2). Post-COVID blood samples from convalescent patients were collected a median of about 100 days after diagnosis, with a range of 35 to 161 days. Post-vaccine blood samples were obtained a median of about 72 days after the second vaccine dose, with a range of about 14 to 250 days. Three convalescent patients gave samples both early after vaccination (day 14) and late after vaccination (days 161 to 241). Overlapping spike peptide pools from SARS-CoV-2 and from the common cold coronaviruses HCoV-NL63, HCoV-OC43 and HCoV-229E were used as culture stimuli. In control cultures, a CEFX viral epitope pool was used as positive control, an HIV-1 Nef peptide pool was used as negative control, or no peptide was added. In more than eight COVID-19 convalescent patients and a few infection-naive healthy vaccine recipients, researchers compared the spike-specific CD4+ TCR repertoire from before mRNA vaccination with the repertoire from after.

Library preparation was by PCR. DNA from cultured CD4+ T cells was subjected to TCR sequencing with the Oncomine TCR Beta short-read assay at the Johns Hopkins FTIC core. Genomic DNA was extracted from the cultured CD4+ T cells with the QIAamp micro DNA kit. Oncomine TCR Beta libraries from cultured CD4+ T cells were pooled using unique dual indexes and sequenced on an Illumina iSeq 100. Concerning the study's data processing: Non-productive sequences were removed, and CDR3s not starting with C, not ending with F or W, or shorter than 7 amino acids were discarded. Antigen-specific clonotypes were identified using the MANAFEST web application through comparison of peptide-stimulated wells with reference and other culture wells. For a clone to be called positive, the clone needed an FDR below 0.05, an odds ratio above 5, and a productive frequency above 0.1% in at least two of three replicate wells. A clonotype counted as cross-reactive if it showed significant expansion both in the SARS-CoV-2 spike wells and in at least one common cold coronavirus spike condition. Levenshtein distances (stringdist) and unrooted phylogenetic trees (ape) in R version 3.6.1 were used to assess CDR3 homology. The public reads were run again by TCRdb, first through fastp at Q25 and then through MiXCR, and only productive beta chains were kept. Identical CDR3 protein sequences are pooled into one entry, listed with their most common genes and DNA. Here the V and J calls rest on TCRdb's processing, not on the authors' analysis. The sample records tens of thousands of distinct CDR3 sequences, around 41% of which are singletons. The ten largest clonotypes hold roughly 5% of the sample.

The time point label corresponds to: late sampling 161 to 241 days after vaccination in a few convalescent patients. Per the publication, the treatment or condition label means: approximately 11-day PBMC culture with coronavirus spike peptide pools or control peptides (ViraFEST assay). To expand antigen-specific T cells with peptide pools and then pick out the expanded clonotypes through TCR sequencing, the study relied on the ViraFEST assay. The positive SARS-CoV-2 PCR tests of the convalescent patients were dated from March to December 2020, before the Alpha, Beta and Delta variants emerged in the United States. PBMCs were cultured at about 2 million per well in IMDM supplemented with about 5.5% human AB serum and about 10 IU/ml IL-2, with roughly 10 ug/ml peptide pools added. Half of the culture medium was replaced with fresh IL-2-containing medium on days 3 and 7. After around 11 days of culture, CD4+ T cells were isolated by negative selection using the EasySep CD4+ T cell isolation kit. Ficoll-Paque Plus gradient centrifugation was used to isolate PBMCs from whole blood, and the isolated PBMCs were then either used fresh or cryopreserved at -140C. Triplicate wells were generally used for each culture condition.

What the study reported, not specific to this receptor: The number of convalescent patients in the study was relatively small, and the study did not examine early timepoints following natural infection. The median number of SARS-CoV-2-reactive clonotypes rose from around 21 after infection to roughly 38 after vaccination, but the change was not significant. In convalescent patients, a median around 89% of post-vaccine SARS-CoV-2-reactive clones were detected only after vaccination, suggesting vaccine-specific priming. Nearly all vaccine-specific clones in convalescent patients (304 of 307) were mono-reactive for SARS-CoV-2 spike rather than cross-reactive with common cold coronaviruses.

This clonotype was sampled from a human donor who had recovered from COVID-19. The chain was built from TRBV28 and TRBJ1-1; a tentative D call is TRBD1 (6 bases match). The source was CD4+ T cells from blood, cultured in vitro, collected about 7 months after SARS-CoV-2 vaccination. CDR3 region: CASSLFGGLLDTEAFF. In nucleotides, the sequence is TGTGCCAGCAGTTTATTCGGGGGGCTACTTGACACTGAAGCTTTCTTT.